The next 24 T cell receptor beta chains were all read from a single sample in a study of naive and memory T cell subsets. An equimolar mix of two oligonucleotides served as the beta constant-region primer for TRBC1 and TRBC2. TCRdb re-called the UMI-ligation and nested PCR reads with MiXCR, one entry per CDR3 protein. This table holds 120,000 to 150,000 distinct CDR3 sequences, 15% to 20% found once. Sequenced material: naive CD4+ T cells from blood. The receptors shown here come from a human donor in good health.

The sample holds a few counts of this clonotype. This sequence joins TRBV15 and TRBJ2-4, with a possible D match to TRBD1 (6 bases). The germline V gene encodes CDR1 LNHNV and CDR2 YYDKDF (reference sequence). Trimming stripped 0 bases from V and 7 bases from J, with 13 bases between. This CDR3 spans 15 amino acids. Here the CDR3 DNA reads TGTGCCACCAGCAGAGATCAGGGGCTAGGGAACATTCAGTACTTC. This gives the protein CATSRDQGLGNIQYF.

The chain carries TRBV3-1 and TRBJ1-5; 7 nucleotides match TRBD1. The CDR3 length is 19 residues. The germline gives CDR1 LGHDT, CDR2 YNNKEL (reference sequence). V trimming: 0 bases; J trimming: 0 bases; junction bases outside the gene matches: 11. DNA of the CDR3: TGTGCCAGCAGCCAAGATCGAACGGCAGGGGGGAATAGCAATCAGCCCCAGCATTTT. Amino acid sequence: CASSQDRTAGGNSNQPQHF.

This clonotype has just a few counts. The chain recombines TRBV5-1 with TRBJ2-5; D assignment may be TRBD1 or TRBD2 (5 bases each). V was pared by 5 bases and J by 4 bases, with 15 bases between. Germline-derived CDR1 and CDR2 are SGHRS and YFSETQ. The CDR3 runs to 14 residues. The CDR3 nucleotides read TGCGCCAGCAGACCGGGACCTCCGTCAGAGACCCAGTACTTC. Translated, it gives CASRPGPPSETQYF.

The chain is built from TRBV12-3 or TRBV12-4 and TRBJ1-1; D uncertain. The CDR3 contains 12 residues. V was cut by 7 bases and J by 5 bases, with 11 bases left in between. The CDR3 loop is CASTRGRTEAFF. CDR3 in DNA: TGTGCCAGCACCCGAGGGCGTACTGAAGCTTTCTTT.

The chain couples TRBV20-1 to TRBJ2-7; TRBD1 aligns across 8 bases. The V gene end was trimmed by 6 bases and the J gene end by 6 bases; junction bases not matched to a gene: 7. The CDR3 is made up of 12 amino acids. The germline V gene encodes CDR1 DFQATT and CDR2 SNEGSKA (reference sequence). The CDR3 loop reads CSAYRGVGEQYF. DNA of the CDR3: TGCAGTGCGTACAGGGGGGTAGGCGAGCAGTACTTC.

This clonotype was seen a few times. The chain carries TRBV2 and TRBJ2-7; 9 bases are a match to TRBD1. Trimming took 6 bases from V and 6 from J; bases not matched to a gene: 9. From germline, CDR1 is SNHLY and CDR2 FYNNEI. The CDR3 extends over 14 amino acids. CDR3 in DNA: TGTGCCAGCAGGACCGGGACAGGGACCTCCGAGCAGTACTTC. Protein product: CASRTGTGTSEQYF.

This chain links TRBV11-2 with TRBJ1-1; TRBD1 matches 9 bases. The CDR3 contains 16 residues. The germline gives CDR1 SGHAT, CDR2 FQNNGV. V gave up 4 bases and J gave up 10 bases; unmatched junction bases: 16. In DNA, the CDR3 is TGTGCCAGCAGCTCAAGAGGACCGGGACAGGGAAGGGGAGCTTTCTTT. It specifies CASSSRGPGQGRGAFF.

This clonotype has just a few counts. The chain employs TRBV27 and TRBJ2-7; D might be TRBD1 (6 bases). The germline gives CDR1 MNHEY, CDR2 SMNVEV (reference sequence). The CDR3 spans 13 residues. The germline V and J ends were trimmed by 8 bases and 7 bases, with 18 bases remaining between them. Here the CDR3 reads CASGPQGSGEQYF. DNA for the CDR3: TGTGCCAGCGGACCACAGGGTTCGGGTGAGCAGTACTTC.

The chain joins TRBV20-1 to TRBJ2-3; D is tentatively TRBD1 or TRBD2 (5 bases each). The V end was cut by 6 bases, the J end by 0 bases, with 16 bases between. The CDR3 covers 15 residues. Germline assignment: CDR1 DFQATT and CDR2 SNEGSKA (reference sequence). DNA of the CDR3: TGCAGTGCGGCCCTCCGGGGCTCTAGCACAGATACGCAGTATTTT. Amino acids: CSAALRGSSTDTQYF.

This clonotype was detected only a few times. The chain couples TRBV20-1 to TRBJ2-5; tentative D call: TRBD2 (6 bases). The ends were cut back, 7 bases at V and 5 bases at J, with 20 bases in the middle. Germline values: CDR1 DFQATT, CDR2 SNEGSKA (reference sequence). This CDR3 is built from 14 residues. In DNA, the CDR3 is TGCAGTGGGAGAGACTCCACTGGGGGGGAGACCCAGTACTTC. It specifies CSGRDSTGGETQYF.

The V call is TRBV20-1, the J call TRBJ2-5; D is tentatively TRBD1 or TRBD2 (5 bases each). Deletions cut 1 base from V and 5 bases from J, with 17 bases between. Germline values: CDR1 DFQATT, CDR2 SNEGSKA (reference sequence). The CDR3 length is 15 residues. Here the CDR3 reads CSARATLGDLETQYF. In DNA form, the CDR3 reads TGCAGTGCTAGAGCTACCTTGGGGGACCTGGAGACCCAGTACTTC.

This chain uses TRBV20-1 with TRBJ2-7, with 13 bases lining up with TRBD2. V shed 0 bases, J shed 5 bases, and the junction held 13 bases outside the gene matches. CDR3 length: 18 amino acids. Germline loops: CDR1 DFQATT, CDR2 SNEGSKA (reference sequence). Here the CDR3 DNA reads TGCAGTGCTAGAGACCATTCGGGACTAGCGGGAAATCGCCACGAGCAGTACTTC. It codes for CSARDHSGLAGNRHEQYF.

The chain uses TRBV28 and TRBJ1-5; D gene ambiguous. Germline assignment: CDR1 MDHEN and CDR2 SYDVKM. This CDR3 contains 14 residues. Between the trimmed V and J ends, which lost 1 base and 6 bases, there was a span of 10 bases. This CDR3 is CASSLSADSQPQHF. CDR3 DNA: TGTGCCAGCAGTTTATCGGCAGATAGTCAGCCCCAGCATTTT.

The chain recombines TRBV7-8 with TRBJ1-6; D unresolved. Trimming removed 5 bases at V and 0 bases at J, with 11 bases between. Germline CDR1 and CDR2: SGHVS and FQNEAQ. CDR3 size: 16 residues. This CDR3 is CASSGRLSSYNSPLHF. In DNA form, the CDR3 reads TGTGCCAGCAGCGGACGTCTGAGCTCCTATAATTCACCCCTCCACTTT.

This clonotype was detected a few times. The chain couples TRBV3-1 to TRBJ2-5; D is perhaps TRBD1 (5 bases). V dropped 0 bases and J dropped 4 bases, with 9 bases sitting between them. Germline-derived CDR1 and CDR2 are LGHDT and YNNKEL (reference sequence). CDR3 size: 14 residues. CDR3 loop: CASSQEGLGETQYF. Written as DNA, the CDR3 is TGTGCCAGCAGCCAAGAGGGGCTTGGAGAGACCCAGTACTTC.

The V gene is TRBV24-1, the J gene TRBJ1-4; tentatively, D is TRBD1 (5 bases). This CDR3 region has 16 residues. Germline V gives CDR1 KGHDR, CDR2 SFDVKD. The germline V and J ends were trimmed by 3 bases and 3 bases, with 13 bases remaining between them. This CDR3 is CATSDGGAGANEKLFF. CDR3 DNA sequence: TGTGCCACCAGTGATGGTGGGGCAGGAGCTAATGAAAAACTGTTTTTT.

The chain couples TRBV5-1 to TRBJ2-6; D gene ambiguous. Trimming shortened V by 4 bases and J by 3 bases, and 11 bases separated the two germline ends. There are 15 residues in the CDR3. Germline loops: CDR1 SGHRS, CDR2 YFSETQ. Written as DNA, the CDR3 is TGCGCCAGCAGCCCTGGAGTAGGTGGGGCCAACGTCCTGACTTTC. Translation gives CASSPGVGGANVLTF.

This clonotype was observed a few times. The V gene is TRBV18, the J gene TRBJ2-7; possibly TRBD2 for D (5 bases). CDR3 length: 14 residues. Per germline, CDR1 KGHSH and CDR2 LQKENI. V lost 8 bases, J lost 5 bases, and 19 bases lay in between. CDR3 nucleotide sequence: TGTGCCAGCGCCCGCACGCCGGCGGAGGACGAGCAGTACTTC. It yields the protein CASARTPAEDEQYF.

This clonotype has ten or more counts. The genes are TRBV12-3 or TRBV12-4 and TRBJ1-4; D gene unclear. V lost 3 bases and J 8 bases, leaving 4 bases between the germline ends. This CDR3 is 11 amino acids long. Here the CDR3 reads CASSFREKLFF. The CDR3 region has the DNA TGTGCCAGCAGTTTCAGGGAAAAACTGTTTTTT.

This clonotype was seen only a few times. The chain combines TRBV5-1 with TRBJ2-1, with 7 bases identical to TRBD2. The CDR3 has 15 amino acids. The V and J ends lost 3 bases and 9 bases, in that order; junction bases with no gene match: 12. The germline gives CDR1 SGHRS, CDR2 YFSETQ. This CDR3 reads CASSSGLDFLSEQFF. The DNA of the CDR3 is TGCGCCAGCAGCTCCGGACTAGACTTCTTGAGTGAGCAGTTCTTC.

The chain couples TRBV4-2 to TRBJ1-2; perhaps TRBD1 as D (5 bases). This CDR3 has 17 amino acids. Germline CDR1 is LGHNA and CDR2 is YNFKEQ. Trimming took 1 base from V and 2 from J, leaving 17 bases between them. DNA of the CDR3: TGTGCCAGCAGCCAAGCCCCTTCGGGACGGCAAAACTATGGCTACACCTTC. This encodes CASSQAPSGRQNYGYTF.

This clonotype was seen a few times. This chain links TRBV3-1 with TRBJ1-1, with D uncertain. CDR3 length: 14 amino acids. Trimming took 1 base from V and 4 from J, leaving 10 bases between them. Germline V CDR1 and CDR2: LGHDT, YNNKEL (reference sequence). The CDR3: CASSQVGPGTEAFF. CDR3 sequence (DNA): TGTGCCAGCAGCCAAGTCGGTCCCGGCACTGAAGCTTTCTTT.

This clonotype has more than one count but fewer than ten. The chain recombines TRBV5-1 with TRBJ2-1; TRBD2 aligns across 9 bases. V gave up 2 bases and J gave up 4 bases; unmatched junction bases: 4. CDR1 and CDR2 from the germline V gene are SGHRS and YFSETQ. The CDR3 sequence is 15 residues long. The CDR3 DNA sequence: TGCGCCAGCAGCTTAGCTAGCGGGAATTACAATGAGCAGTTCTTC. Translation gives CASSLASGNYNEQFF.

This clonotype was counted only a few times. The rearrangement joins TRBV11-2 to TRBJ2-5; D not resolved. CDR3 length: 13 amino acids. With 1 base removed from V and 5 bases from J, the gap between germline ends came to 8 bases. CDR1 is SGHAT and CDR2 is FQNNGV in the germline V gene. CDR3 nucleotide sequence: TGTGCCAGCAGCTTAGGGGAAAAGGAGACCCAGTACTTC. Protein product: CASSLGEKETQYF.